This T cell receptor beta chain was identified during a study of shared clonotypes between healthy human individuals. Findings and limits, study-wide: When compared with the clonotypes that were shared by all four sorted-subset donors, the non-shared clonotypes turned out to have lower generation probabilities. The study's rarefaction showed incomplete sorted-subset sequencing despite large depth.

The CDR3 covers 15 residues. Trimming left V 3 bases short and J 3 bases short, with 12 bases between. Per the germline V gene, CDR1 is SGHTA and CDR2 is FQGNSA. Worth noting for this clone: Its target is not known.

Genomic DNA from each subset was divided evenly over several immunoSEQ plates. Sequencing used immunoSEQ multiplex PCR; TCRdb keeps in-frame clones, though not all of them. This sample carries 1,500,000 or so clones, 95% to 97% of them seen once, and the ten largest clones take about 1.2%. The clonotype comes from a man under 40 in good health. The source material was naive CD4+ T cells sorted from blood. Subset reported: CD45RA+ positively selected. The V call is TRBV7-2, the J call TRBJ2-1; maybe TRBD2 (5 bases). This chain's CDR3 is CASSFRRDIYNEQFF. The DNA for the CDR3 is TGTGCCAGCAGCTTTCGACGGGATATCTACAATGAGCAGTTCTTC.